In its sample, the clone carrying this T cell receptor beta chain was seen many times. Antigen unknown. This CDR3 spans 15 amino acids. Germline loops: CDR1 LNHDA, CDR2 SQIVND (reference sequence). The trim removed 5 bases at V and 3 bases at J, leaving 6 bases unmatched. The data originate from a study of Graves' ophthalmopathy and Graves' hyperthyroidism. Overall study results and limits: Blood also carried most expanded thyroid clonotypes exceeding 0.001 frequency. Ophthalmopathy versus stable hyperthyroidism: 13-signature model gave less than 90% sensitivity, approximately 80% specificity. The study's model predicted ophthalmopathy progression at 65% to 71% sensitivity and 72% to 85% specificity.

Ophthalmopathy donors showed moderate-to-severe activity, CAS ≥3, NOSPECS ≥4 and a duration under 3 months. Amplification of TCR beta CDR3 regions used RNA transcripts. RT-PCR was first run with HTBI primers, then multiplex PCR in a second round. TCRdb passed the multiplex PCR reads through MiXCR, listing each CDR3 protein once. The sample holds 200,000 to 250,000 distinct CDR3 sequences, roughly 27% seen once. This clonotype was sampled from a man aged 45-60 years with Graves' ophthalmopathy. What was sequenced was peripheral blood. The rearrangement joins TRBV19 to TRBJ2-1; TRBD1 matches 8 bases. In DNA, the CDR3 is TGTGCCAGTAGTCTCGACAGGGGTGGCTACAATGAGCAGTTCTTC. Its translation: CASSLDRGGYNEQFF. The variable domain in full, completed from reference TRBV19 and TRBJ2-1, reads DGGITQSPKYLFRKEGQNVTLSCEQNLNHDAMYWYRQDPGQGLRLIYYSQIVNDFQKGDIAEGYSVSREKKESFPLTVTSAQKNPTAFYLCASSLDRGGYNEQFFGPGTRLTVL.